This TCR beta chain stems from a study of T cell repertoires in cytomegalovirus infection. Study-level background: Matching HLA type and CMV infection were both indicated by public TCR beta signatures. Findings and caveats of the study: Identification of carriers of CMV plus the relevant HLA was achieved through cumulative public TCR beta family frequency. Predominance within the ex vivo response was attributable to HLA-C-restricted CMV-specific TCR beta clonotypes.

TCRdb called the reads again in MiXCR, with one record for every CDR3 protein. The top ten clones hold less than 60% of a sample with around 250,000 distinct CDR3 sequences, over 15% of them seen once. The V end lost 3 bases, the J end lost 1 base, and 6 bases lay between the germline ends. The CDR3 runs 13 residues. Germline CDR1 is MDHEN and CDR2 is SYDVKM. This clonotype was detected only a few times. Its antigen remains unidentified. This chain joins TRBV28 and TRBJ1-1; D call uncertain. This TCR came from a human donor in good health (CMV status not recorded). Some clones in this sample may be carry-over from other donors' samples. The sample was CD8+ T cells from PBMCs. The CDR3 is CASSFYGNTEAFF. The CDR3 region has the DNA TGTGCCAGCAGTTTTTATGGGAACACTGAAGCTTTCTTT.